The present T cell receptor beta chain was sequenced within a study of blood T cells in healthy people across ages (dated by TCRdb to the mid-2010s). In terms of the full investigation: In model experiments, template switching captured about one uniquely barcoded TCR beta cDNA molecule for every two T cells. Donors were grouped into four age groups: young (average 16 years), middle-aged (roughly 40), aged (roughly 67) and long-lived (approximately 81). To track age-related changes in TCR beta repertoire diversity, the study relied on deep sequencing normalized with unique cDNA molecular identifiers. Two additional independent replicas of 1 million unique cDNA reads from the same blood draw were analyzed for two donors (one aged 18 to 30 and one aged 80 or older). General findings and caveats noted by the study authors: Observed TCR beta diversity correlated strongly with the percentage of naive T cells measured by flow cytometry. Because the CMV infection status of the donors was unknown, age-related changes in expanded clonotypes may potentially have been confounded. The long-lived group showed more naive CD4+ T cells, fewer expanded clones and increased TCR diversity than the aged group, suggesting age selection. As age increased, observed TCR beta diversity per million T cells dropped in a roughly linear way, and a significant reduction was already evident by age 40. Estimates of total diversity based on one million sequenced T cells were regarded as lower bounds and as underestimates. Since profiling was done on bulk unsorted PBMCs, naive and antigen-experienced compartments could not be conclusively compared.

The donors were 40 or so Caucasian individuals from Russia, aged roughly 6 to 90 years, who were systemically healthy. Ten milliliters of peripheral blood were drawn from each donor into EDTA-treated Vacutainer tubes. PBMCs were isolated by Ficoll-Paque density-gradient centrifugation, with at least 7 million obtained per sample. Total RNA was extracted from PBMCs with Trizol reagent, with at least 5.5 micrograms obtained per sample. For every donor, flow cytometry on a PBMC aliquot measured the percentage of naive CD45RAhigh/CD27high T cells. Taken from cysteine to phenylalanine, the CDR3 has 15 residues. Solely the CDR3 DNA is kept, with 45 bases framed from the first base. Via the germline V gene, CDR1 is LGHNA and CDR2 YSLEER. V loses 0 bases at its end and J loses 6 bases; junction bases beyond the gene matches: 3. Preparation of the library involved 5' RACE. Sequencing was carried out with an Illumina HiSeq 2500. The second PCR ran for roughly 7 to 12 cycles and used a J-beta primer mix along with a sample-barcoded 5' primer. A template-switch 5' adaptor carrying 12 random nucleotides introduced a unique molecular identifier onto each TCR beta cDNA molecule. At least 2.5 million CDR3-containing paired-end reads were obtained from each sample. First-strand cDNA was synthesized from all RNA with the Mint cDNA synthesis kit, primed by a TRBC-specific oligonucleotide. After uracil-DNA glycosylase treatment, a first 18-cycle PCR used universal primers M1SS and BC2_uni_R on all cDNA. In the authors' own workflow: For normalization, 1 million high-quality reads, each with a distinct molecular identifier, were randomly selected from each sample. Instead of being binned into consensus sequences, reads that shared molecular identifiers were thrown out. MiTCR, set to a Q25 quality threshold and the strictest error-elimination algorithm, was used for CDR3 identification, clonotype clustering and error correction. Lower-bound total TCR beta diversity was estimated with a nonparametric unseen species model using Euler transformation. In TCRdb, the public reads were trimmed at Q25 with fastp and aligned with MiXCR, with productive beta chains retained. CDR3 protein duplicates are merged, each entry listing the most common genes and DNA. TCRdb's processing, not the authors' own work, is the source of the V and J calls. This sample holds around 1,000,000 distinct CDR3 sequences; around 27% were observed only once. The ten largest clones take up about 0.72% of the sample.

Comment on this clonotype: It has no known antigen specificity. Qualities for individual bases were not recorded, and no much larger clone is one base off.

Another study also made use of these data, one on T cells of mothers and their children. From that second study: Donors were nine systemically healthy Caucasian individuals: three mothers and their six children. cDNA synthesis used all of the extracted RNA, with roughly 1.5 ug of RNA in each 15 ul reaction. In the second PCR, the M1S primer introduced both the sample barcodes and 2-4 random nucleotides. More than 8 million TCR beta CDR3 reads were obtained from each mother, and several million reads were obtained from each child. TCR recombination output is similarly shaped by thymic selection in related and unrelated pairs, with a minor effect exerted by inherited differences. Normalized repertoire overlap was always slightly but never significantly higher in related than unrelated mother-child pairs. No persistent microchimeric T cell clones were found, with a detection sensitivity of approximately 100 clones per million clonotypes. Deep NGS was used in the study to compare the TCR beta repertoires of mothers and children and to look for features that separate related mother-child pairs from unrelated individuals. The mean age was about 37 +/- 4 years for the mothers and approximately 11 +/- 4 years for the children. After adapter ligation with NEBNext reagents, the libraries were sequenced on Illumina HiSeq 2000 with 100+100 nt paired-end reads. To avoid cross-contamination, the mother libraries and the child libraries were prepared a month apart and sequenced in separate runs. Each donor had between roughly 450,000 and 2,100,000 distinct TCR beta clonotypes identified. Naive TCR beta clonotypes were estimated from low-frequency clonotypes matched to each donor's FACS-determined naive share, without sorting.

This receptor chain uses TRBV4-3 and TRBJ2-2, and 8 bases in between align with TRBD2. The sample comprised blood. This receptor was taken from a girl aged 2 to 9 in good health. The nucleotide sequence is given as TGCGCCAGCAGCCAAGAAGCGGGGGTGCCCGGGGAGCTGTTTTTT. Its coded protein is CASSQEAGVPGELFF.